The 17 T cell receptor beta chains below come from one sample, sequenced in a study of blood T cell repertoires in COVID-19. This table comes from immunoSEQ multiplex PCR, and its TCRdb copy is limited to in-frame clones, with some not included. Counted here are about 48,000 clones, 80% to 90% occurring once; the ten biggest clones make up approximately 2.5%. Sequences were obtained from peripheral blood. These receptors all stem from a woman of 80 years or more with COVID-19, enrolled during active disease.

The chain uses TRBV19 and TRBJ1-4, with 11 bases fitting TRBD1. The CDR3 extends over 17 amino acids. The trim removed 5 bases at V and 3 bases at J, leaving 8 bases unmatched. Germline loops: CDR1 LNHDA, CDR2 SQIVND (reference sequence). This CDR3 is CASSSPDRGPANEKLFF. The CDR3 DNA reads TGTGCCAGTAGTTCACCGGACAGGGGGCCTGCTAATGAAAAACTGTTTTTT. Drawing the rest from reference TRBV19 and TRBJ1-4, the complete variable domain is DGGITQSPKYLFRKEGQNVTLSCEQNLNHDAMYWYRQDPGQGLRLIYYSQIVNDFQKGDIAEGYSVSREKKESFPLTVTSAQKNPTAFYLCASSSPDRGPANEKLFFGSGTQLSVL.

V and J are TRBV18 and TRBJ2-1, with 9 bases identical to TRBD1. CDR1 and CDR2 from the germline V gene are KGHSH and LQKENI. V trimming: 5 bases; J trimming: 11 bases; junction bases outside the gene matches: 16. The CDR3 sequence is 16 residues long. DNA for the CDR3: TGTGCCAGCTCATTAGTGCTGGACAGGGGAGGTTCACAGCAGTTCTTC. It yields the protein CASSLVLDRGGSQQFF.

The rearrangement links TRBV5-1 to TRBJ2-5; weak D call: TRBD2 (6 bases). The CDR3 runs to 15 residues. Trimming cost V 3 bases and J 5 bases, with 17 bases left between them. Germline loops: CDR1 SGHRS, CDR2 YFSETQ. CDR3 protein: CASSSSPTSYETQYF. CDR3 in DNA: TGCGCCAGCAGCTCCTCCCCGACTAGTTACGAGACCCAGTACTTC. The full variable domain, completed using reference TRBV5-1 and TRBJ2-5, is KAGVTQTPRYLIKTRGQQVTLSCSPISGHRSVSWYQQTPGQGLQFLFEYFSETQRNKGNFPGRFSGRQFSNSRSEMNVSTLELGDSALYLCASSSSPTSYETQYFGPGTRLLVL.

Written as DNA, the CDR3 is TGCGCCAGCAGCTTGACGACTATGTCCACGAATGAGCAGTTCTTC. The encoded protein is CASSLTTMSTNEQFF. The genes are TRBV5-1 and TRBJ2-1; perhaps TRBD2 as D (5 bases). In germline, CDR1 is SGHRS, CDR2 YFSETQ. Trimming left V 1 base short and J 7 bases short, with 15 bases between. CDR3 size: 15 residues. The variable domain in full, with the rest retrieved from reference TRBV5-1 and TRBJ2-1, is KAGVTQTPRYLIKTRGQQVTLSCSPISGHRSVSWYQQTPGQGLQFLFEYFSETQRNKGNFPGRFSGRQFSNSRSEMNVSTLELGDSALYLCASSLTTMSTNEQFFGPGTRLTVL.

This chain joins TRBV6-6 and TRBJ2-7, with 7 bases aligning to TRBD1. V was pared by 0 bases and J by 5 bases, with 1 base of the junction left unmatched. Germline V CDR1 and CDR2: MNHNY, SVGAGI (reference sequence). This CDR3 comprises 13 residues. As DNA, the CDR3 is TGTGCCAGCAGTTACTCGACAGGGAACGAGCAGTACTTC. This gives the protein CASSYSTGNEQYF.

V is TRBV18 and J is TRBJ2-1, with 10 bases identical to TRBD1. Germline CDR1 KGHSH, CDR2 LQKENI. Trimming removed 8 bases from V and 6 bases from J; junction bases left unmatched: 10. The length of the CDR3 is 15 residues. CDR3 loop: CASRTGTGASNEQFF. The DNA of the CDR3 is TGTGCCAGCAGAACCGGGACAGGGGCGAGCAATGAGCAGTTCTTC. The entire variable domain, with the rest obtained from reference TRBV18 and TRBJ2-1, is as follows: NAGVMQNPRHLVRRRGQEARLRCSPMKGHSHVYWYRQLPEEGLKFMVYLQKENIIDESGMPKERFSAEFPKEGPSILRIQQVVRGDSAAYFCASRTGTGASNEQFFGPGTRLTVL.

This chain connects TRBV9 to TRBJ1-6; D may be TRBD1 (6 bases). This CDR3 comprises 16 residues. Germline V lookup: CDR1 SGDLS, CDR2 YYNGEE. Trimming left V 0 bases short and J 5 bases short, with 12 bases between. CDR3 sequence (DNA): TGTGCCAGCAGCGTAGGATCCCGGACAGATAATTCACCCCTCCACTTT. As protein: CASSVGSRTDNSPLHF. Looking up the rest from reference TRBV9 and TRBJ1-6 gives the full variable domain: DSGVTQTPKHLITATGQRVTLRCSPRSGDLSVYWYQQSLDQGLQFLIQYYNGEERAKGNILERFSAQQFPDLHSELNLSSLELGDSALYFCASSVGSRTDNSPLHFGNGTRLTVT.

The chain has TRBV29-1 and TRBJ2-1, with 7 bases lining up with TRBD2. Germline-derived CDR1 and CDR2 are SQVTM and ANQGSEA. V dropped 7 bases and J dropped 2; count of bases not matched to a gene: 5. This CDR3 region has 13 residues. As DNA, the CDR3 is TGCAGCGCTAGCGGTACCACCTACAATGAGCAGTTCTTC. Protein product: CSASGTTYNEQFF.

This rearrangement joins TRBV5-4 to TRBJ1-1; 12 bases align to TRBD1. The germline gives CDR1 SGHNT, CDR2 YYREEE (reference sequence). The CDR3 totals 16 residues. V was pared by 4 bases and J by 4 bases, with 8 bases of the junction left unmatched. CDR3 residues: CASSPGRDRGLTEAFF. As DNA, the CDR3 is TGTGCCAGCAGCCCAGGGAGGGACAGGGGGCTCACTGAAGCTTTCTTT.

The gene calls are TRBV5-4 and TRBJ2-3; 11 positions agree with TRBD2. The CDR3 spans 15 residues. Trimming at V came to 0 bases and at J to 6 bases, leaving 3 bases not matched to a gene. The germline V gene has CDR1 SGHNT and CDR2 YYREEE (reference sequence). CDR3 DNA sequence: TGTGCCAGCAGCTTGGCCGCTAGCGGGAGGGATACGCAGTATTTT. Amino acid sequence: CASSLAASGRDTQYF.

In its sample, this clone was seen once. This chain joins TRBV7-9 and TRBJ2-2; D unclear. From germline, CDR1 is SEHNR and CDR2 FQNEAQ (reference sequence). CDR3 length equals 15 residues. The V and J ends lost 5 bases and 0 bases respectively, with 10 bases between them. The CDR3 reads CASSPSLANTGELFF. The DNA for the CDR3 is TGTGCCAGCAGCCCCAGTCTAGCGAACACCGGGGAGCTGTTTTTT. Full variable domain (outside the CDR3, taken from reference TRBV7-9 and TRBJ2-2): DTGVSQNPRHKITKRGQNVTFRCDPISEHNRLYWYRQTLGQGPEFLTYFQNEAQLEKSRLLSDRFSAERPKGSFSTLEIQRTEQGDSAMYLCASSPSLANTGELFFGEGSRLTVL.

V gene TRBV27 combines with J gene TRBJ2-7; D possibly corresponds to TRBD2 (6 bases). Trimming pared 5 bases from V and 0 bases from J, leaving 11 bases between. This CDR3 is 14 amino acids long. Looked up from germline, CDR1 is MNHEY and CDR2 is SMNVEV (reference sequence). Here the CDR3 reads CASSRGASSYEQYF. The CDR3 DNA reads TGTGCCAGCAGTCGCGGGGCCAGCTCCTACGAGCAGTACTTC.

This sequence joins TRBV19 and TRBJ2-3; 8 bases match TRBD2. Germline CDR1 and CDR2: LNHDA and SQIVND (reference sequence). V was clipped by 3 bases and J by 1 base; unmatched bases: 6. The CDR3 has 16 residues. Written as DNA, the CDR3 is TGTGCCAGTAGTATGATCGGGGGGGGCCGCACAGATACGCAGTATTTT. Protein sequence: CASSMIGGGRTDTQYF.

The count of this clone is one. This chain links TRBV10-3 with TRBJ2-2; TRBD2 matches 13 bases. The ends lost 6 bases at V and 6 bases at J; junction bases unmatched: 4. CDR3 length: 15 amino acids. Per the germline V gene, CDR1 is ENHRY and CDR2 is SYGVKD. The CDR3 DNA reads TGTGCCATCAGAGGGACTAGCGGGACCGCCGGGGAGCTGTTTTTT. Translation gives CAIRGTSGTAGELFF.

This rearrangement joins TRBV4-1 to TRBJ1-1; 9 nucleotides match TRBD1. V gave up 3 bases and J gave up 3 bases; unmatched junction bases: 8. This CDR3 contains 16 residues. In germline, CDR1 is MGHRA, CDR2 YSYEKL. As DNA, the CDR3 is TGCGCCAGCAGCCAGGGACAGGGAGGTACGGACACTGAAGCTTTCTTT. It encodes CASSQGQGGTDTEAFF.

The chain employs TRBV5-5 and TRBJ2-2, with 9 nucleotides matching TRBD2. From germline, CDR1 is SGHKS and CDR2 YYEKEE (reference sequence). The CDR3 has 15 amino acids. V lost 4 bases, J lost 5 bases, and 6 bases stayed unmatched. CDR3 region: CASSKLAGQTGELFF. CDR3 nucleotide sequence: TGTGCCAGCAGCAAACTAGCGGGTCAGACCGGGGAGCTGTTTTTT.

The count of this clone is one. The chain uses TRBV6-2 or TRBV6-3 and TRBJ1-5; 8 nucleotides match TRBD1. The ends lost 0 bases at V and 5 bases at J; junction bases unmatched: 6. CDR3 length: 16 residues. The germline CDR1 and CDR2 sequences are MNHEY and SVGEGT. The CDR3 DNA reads TGTGCCAGCAGTTACTCACCGATACAGGGGGATCAGCCCCAGCATTTT. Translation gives CASSYSPIQGDQPQHF.